This T cell receptor (beta chain) derives from a study of blood T cell repertoires in COVID-19. Assay used: immunoSEQ multiplex PCR; TCRdb lists only in-frame clones, some missing. The sample has around 240,000 clones, around 83% seen once. This clone was found a few times. The receptor comes from a woman aged 40 to 49 who had recovered from COVID-19. The sample taken for sequencing was peripheral blood.

This chain's CDR3 is CASSQDVTSGANVLTF. The CDR3 coding sequence is TGCGCCAGCAGCCAAGATGTCACCAGTGGGGCCAACGTCCTGACTTTC. V gene TRBV4-3 combines with J gene TRBJ2-6; D unresolved. CDR1 is LGHNA, CDR2 YSLEER, per germline. Trimming cost V 0 bases and J 3 bases, with 9 bases left between them. CDR3 length equals 16 residues.